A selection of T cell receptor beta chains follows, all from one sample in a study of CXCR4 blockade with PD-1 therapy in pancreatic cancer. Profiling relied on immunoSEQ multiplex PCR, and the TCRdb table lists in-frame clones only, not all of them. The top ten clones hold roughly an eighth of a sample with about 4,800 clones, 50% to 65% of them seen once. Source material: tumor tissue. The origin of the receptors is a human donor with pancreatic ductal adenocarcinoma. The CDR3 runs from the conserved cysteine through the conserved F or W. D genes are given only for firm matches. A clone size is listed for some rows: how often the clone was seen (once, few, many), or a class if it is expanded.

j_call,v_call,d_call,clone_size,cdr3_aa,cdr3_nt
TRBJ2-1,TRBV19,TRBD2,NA,CASQRSGGYNEQFF,TGTGCCAGCCAACGTAGCGGGGGTTACAATGAGCAGTTCTTC
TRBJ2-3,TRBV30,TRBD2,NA,CAWGSGMGDTQYF,TGTGCCTGGGGTAGCGGGATGGGAGATACGCAGTATTTT
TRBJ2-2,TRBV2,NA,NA,CASSESWGGQNTGELFF,TGTGCCAGCAGTGAATCTTGGGGAGGACAGAACACCGGGGAGCTGTTTTTT
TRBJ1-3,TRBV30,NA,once,CAWQQGGGNTIYF,TGTGCCTGGCAACAGGGTGGCGGAAACACCATATATTTT
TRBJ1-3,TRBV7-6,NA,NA,CASSLEYSGNTIYF,TGTGCCAGCAGCTTAGAATACTCTGGAAACACCATATATTTT
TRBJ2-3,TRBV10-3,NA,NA,CAISESMVSTDTQYF,TGTGCCATCAGTGAGTCGATGGTCAGCACAGATACGCAGTATTTT
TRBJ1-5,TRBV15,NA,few,CATSRDNRGGQPQHF,TGTGCCACCAGCAGAGATAACCGGGGAGGTCAGCCCCAGCATTTT
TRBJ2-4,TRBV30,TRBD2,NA,CAYGGREGRIKNIQYF,TGTGCCTACGGGGGGCGGGAGGGCCGGATAAAAAACATTCAGTACTTC
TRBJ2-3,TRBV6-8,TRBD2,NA,CASSSSGRLNTDTQYF,TGTGCCAGCAGCTCTAGCGGGAGATTGAACACAGATACGCAGTATTTT
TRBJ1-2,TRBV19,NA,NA,CASTGGGGDYGYTF,TGTGCCAGTACGGGCGGAGGGGGGGACTATGGCTACACCTTC
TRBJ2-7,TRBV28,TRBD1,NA,CASSPSRTGGIEQYF,TGTGCCAGCAGTCCGTCCCGGACAGGGGGCATCGAGCAGTACTTC
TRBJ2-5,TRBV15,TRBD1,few,CATSSGQGMGETQYF,TGTGCCACCAGCAGTGGACAGGGGATGGGCGAGACCCAGTACTTC
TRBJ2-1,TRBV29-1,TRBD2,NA,CSVEDLLADEQFF,TGCAGCGTTGAAGATTTACTAGCGGATGAGCAGTTCTTC
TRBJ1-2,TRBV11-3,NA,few,CASSLDYPPGSGYTF,TGTGCCAGCAGCTTAGATTATCCCCCAGGGAGCGGCTACACCTTC
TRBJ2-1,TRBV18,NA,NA,CASSPPAGASYNEQFF,TGTGCCAGCTCACCCCCGGCAGGGGCCTCCTACAATGAGCAGTTCTTC
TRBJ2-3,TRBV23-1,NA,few,CASSQGQRPTDTQYF,TGCGCCAGCAGCCAAGGCCAGCGCCCCACAGATACGCAGTATTTT
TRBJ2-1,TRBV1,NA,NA,CASSQGAGGYYNEQFF,TGCGCCAGCAGCCAAGGAGCGGGAGGATACTACAATGAGCAGTTCTTC
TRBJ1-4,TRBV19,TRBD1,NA,CASSQGTATNEKLFF,TGTGCCAGTAGTCAAGGGACAGCAACTAATGAAAAACTGTTTTTT
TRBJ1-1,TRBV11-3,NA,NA,CASSRRGGGAGLNTEAFF,TGTGCCAGCAGCCGACGAGGGGGGGGCGCAGGGCTGAACACTGAAGCTTTCTTT
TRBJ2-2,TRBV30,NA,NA,CAWSVPLFTANTGELFF,TGTGCCTGGAGTGTACCACTTTTCACCGCGAACACCGGGGAGCTGTTTTTT
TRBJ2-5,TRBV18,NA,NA,CASSLGQETQYF,TGTGCCAGCTCACTCGGGCAAGAGACCCAGTACTTC
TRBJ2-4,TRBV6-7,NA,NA,CASRDTGLAKNIQYF,TGTGCCAGCAGAGACACGGGGTTAGCCAAAAACATTCAGTACTTC
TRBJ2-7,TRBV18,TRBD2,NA,CASSPRPSGGTYYEQYF,TGTGCCAGCTCACCACGGCCTAGCGGGGGGACCTACTACGAGCAGTACTTC
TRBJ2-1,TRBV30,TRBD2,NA,CAWSVSGRADEQFF,TGTGCCTGGAGTGTAAGCGGGAGGGCTGATGAGCAGTTCTTC
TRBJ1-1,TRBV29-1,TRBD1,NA,CSVEGLGQDTEAFF,TGCAGCGTTGAAGGACTCGGACAGGACACTGAAGCTTTCTTT
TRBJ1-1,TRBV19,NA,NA,CASSIEVGSTEAFF,TGTGCCAGTAGTATAGAGGTGGGCAGCACTGAAGCTTTCTTT
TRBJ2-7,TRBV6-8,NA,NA,CAISGAAVTYEQYF,TGTGCCATCAGTGGGGCGGCCGTAACCTACGAGCAGTACTTC
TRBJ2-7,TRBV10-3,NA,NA,CAISDHSYEQYF,TGTGCCATCAGTGATCACTCCTACGAGCAGTACTTC
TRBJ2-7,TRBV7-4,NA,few,CASSPRVGGEQYF,TGTGCCAGCAGCCCCAGAGTCGGGGGCGAGCAGTACTTC
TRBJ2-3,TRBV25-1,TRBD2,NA,CASSVAGGTDTQYF,TGTGCCAGCAGTGTAGCGGGAGGGACAGATACGCAGTATTTT
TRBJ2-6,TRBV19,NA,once,CASSPHKAAGSLSGANVLTF,TGTGCCAGTAGTCCCCATAAGGCGGCGGGGTCCCTCTCTGGGGCCAACGTCCTGACTTTC
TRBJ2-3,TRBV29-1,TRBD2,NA,CSAWGLAGDLDTQYF,TGCAGCGCTTGGGGCCTAGCGGGAGATTTGGATACGCAGTATTTT
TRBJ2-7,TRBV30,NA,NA,CAWSVKGEQYF,TGTGCCTGGAGTGTCAAGGGCGAGCAGTACTTC
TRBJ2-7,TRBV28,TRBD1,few,CASSLDRASYEQYF,TGTGCCAGCAGTCTGGACAGGGCCTCCTACGAGCAGTACTTC
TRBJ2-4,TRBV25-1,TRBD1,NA,CASSAGQGTTKNIQYF,TGTGCCAGCAGTGCCGGACAGGGTACGACCAAAAACATTCAGTACTTC
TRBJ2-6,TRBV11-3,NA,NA,CASSPHRPGANVLTF,TGTGCCAGCAGCCCGCACCGACCTGGGGCCAACGTCCTGACTTTC